This TCR beta chain was observed in a study of response to subunit inactivated influenza vaccine. Study-level results: Each seasonal influenza vaccination recruits few new T cells, the authors suggested.

This clonotype was counted ten times or more. Antigen unknown. In germline, CDR1 is SGHDT, CDR2 YYEEEE. This CDR3 comprises 13 residues. The V end was cut by 4 bases, the J end by 5 bases, with 13 bases between. From the RT-PCR reads, TCRdb called clonotypes with MiXCR, one entry per CDR3 protein. This table has 450,000 to 500,000 distinct CDR3 sequences, 9.5% to 13% appearing once. This sequence joins TRBV5-6 and TRBJ2-7; no clear D gene. The sequenced sample was PBMCs from blood, obtained about 6 weeks after vaccination. This sequence was found in a man aged 45-60 years who received an inactivated influenza vaccine. This CDR3 reads CASSLPKVDEQYF. The CDR3 DNA sequence: TGTGCCAGCAGCCTTCCGAAGGTCGACGAGCAGTACTTC.